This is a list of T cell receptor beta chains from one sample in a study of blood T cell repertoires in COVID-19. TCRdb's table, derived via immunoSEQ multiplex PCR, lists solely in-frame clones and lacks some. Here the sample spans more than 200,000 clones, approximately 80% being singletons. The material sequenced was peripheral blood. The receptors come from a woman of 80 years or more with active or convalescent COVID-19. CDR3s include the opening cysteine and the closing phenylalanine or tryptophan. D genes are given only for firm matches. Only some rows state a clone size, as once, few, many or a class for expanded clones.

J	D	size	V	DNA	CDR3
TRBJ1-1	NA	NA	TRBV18	TGTGCCAGCTCAGCCGCGTCCGAGAACACTGAAGCTTTCTTT	CASSAASENTEAFF
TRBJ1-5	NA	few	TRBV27	TGTGCCAGCAGTGATTACAGGGACGATCAGCCCCAGCATTTT	CASSDYRDDQPQHF
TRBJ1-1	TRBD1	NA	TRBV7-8	TGTGCCAGCAGCCCGCAGGGACAGGCGAACACTGAAGCTTTCTTT	CASSPQGQANTEAFF
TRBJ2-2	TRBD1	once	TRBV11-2	TGTGCCAGCAGCATAGCACTGGGACAGACCACCGGGGAGCTGTTTTTT	CASSIALGQTTGELFF
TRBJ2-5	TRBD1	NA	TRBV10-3	TGTGCCATGGGACAGGCGATCCAAGAGACCCAGTACTTC	CAMGQAIQETQYF
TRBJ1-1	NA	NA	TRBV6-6	TGTGCCAGCACTCGATGGGGAGGGGGTCTGATGAACACTGAAGCTTTCTTT	CASTRWGGGLMNTEAFF
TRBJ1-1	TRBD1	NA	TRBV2	TGTGCCAGCCAGACAGGGTTCACTGAAGCTTTCTTT	CASQTGFTEAFF
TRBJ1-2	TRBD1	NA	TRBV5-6	TGTGCCAGCAGCTTACGGGACAGCTATGGCTACACCTTC	CASSLRDSYGYTF
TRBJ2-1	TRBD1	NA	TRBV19	TGTGCCAGTAGTATACGGACAGGGATAGTCCATGAGCAGTTCTTC	CASSIRTGIVHEQFF
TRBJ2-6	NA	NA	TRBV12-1	TGTGCCAGCAGCTTTCGTCCGGGGACAGTCTATGGGGCCAACGTCCTGACTTTC	CASSFRPGTVYGANVLTF
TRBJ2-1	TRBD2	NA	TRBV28	TGTGCCAGCAGTTTACCATCACTTTTTACTAGCGGGAGTGGGCGGAATGAGCAGTTCTTC	CASSLPSLFTSGSGRNEQFF
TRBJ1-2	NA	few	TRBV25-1	TGTGCCAGCAGTGAATATAGCCCCACTACTTCTGGCTACACCTTC	CASSEYSPTTSGYTF
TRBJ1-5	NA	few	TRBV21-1	TGTGCCAGCAGCTCCCAACAGAATTATAGCAATCAGCCCCAGCATTTT	CASSSQQNYSNQPQHF
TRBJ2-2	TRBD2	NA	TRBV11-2	TGTGCCAGCAGCTTAGAGCTAGCGGGGACGAACACCGGGGAGCTGTTTTTT	CASSLELAGTNTGELFF
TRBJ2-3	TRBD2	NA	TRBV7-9	TGTGCCAGCAGCTTATATAGCGGGGGGGCCTCAGATACGCAGTATTTT	CASSLYSGGASDTQYF
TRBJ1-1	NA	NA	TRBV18	TGTGCCAGCTCACCCACCGAGGGAGGCCGCACTGAAGCTTTCTTT	CASSPTEGGRTEAFF
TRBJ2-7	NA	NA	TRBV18	TGTGCCAGCTCAGCTCAGTCCCACGAGCAGTACTTC	CASSAQSHEQYF
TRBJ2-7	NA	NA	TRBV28	TGTGCCAGCAGTGTGGGACAACGAGAGCAGTACTTC	CASSVGQREQYF
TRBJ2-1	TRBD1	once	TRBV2	TGTGCCAGCAGGGACAGGGGCAATGAGCAGTTCTTC	CASRDRGNEQFF
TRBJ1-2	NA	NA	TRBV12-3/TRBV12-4	TGTGCCAGCACCCAAAGGGGTGGCTACACCTTC	CASTQRGGYTF
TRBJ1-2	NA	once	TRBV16	TGTGCCAGCAGCCAATCATGGGGGGCTAACTATGGCTACACCTTC	CASSQSWGANYGYTF
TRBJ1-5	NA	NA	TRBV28	TGTGCCAGCAGTTCAGGGGCGGGTGAGGGGTTGCCCCAGCATTTT	CASSSGAGEGLPQHF
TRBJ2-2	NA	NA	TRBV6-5	TGTGCCAGCAGTTACCTTCAGGGCACCGGGGAGCTGTTTTTT	CASSYLQGTGELFF
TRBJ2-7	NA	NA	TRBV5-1	TGCGCCAGCAGCTTGGAGTCGCTGAGCTCCTACGAGCAGTACTTC	CASSLESLSSYEQYF
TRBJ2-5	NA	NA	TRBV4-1	TGCGCCAGCAGCCAAGAACGGGAGCGAGAGACCCAGTACTTC	CASSQERERETQYF
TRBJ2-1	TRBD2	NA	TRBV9	TGTGCCAGCAGCGTAGCTAGCGGTAACCTCTACAATGAGCAGTTCTTC	CASSVASGNLYNEQFF
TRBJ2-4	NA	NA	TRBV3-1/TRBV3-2	TGTGCCAGCAGCCAAGTATACAGGAGCCAAAACATTCAGTACTTC	CASSQVYRSQNIQYF
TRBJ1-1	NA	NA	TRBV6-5	TGTGCCAGCAGGGAGAAGAACACTGAAGCTTTCTTT	CASREKNTEAFF
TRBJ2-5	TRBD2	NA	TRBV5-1	TGCGCCAGCAGCGAAACTATGACTAGCTTCGAGACCCAGTACTTC	CASSETMTSFETQYF
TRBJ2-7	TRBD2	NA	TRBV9	TGTGCCAGCAGCGTGTCGACTAGCGGCTTCTACGAGCAGTACTTC	CASSVSTSGFYEQYF
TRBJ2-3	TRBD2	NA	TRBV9	TGTGCCAGCAGCCCCCCTGGCGGCGGGAGTAGCACAGATACGCAGTATTTT	CASSPPGGGSSTDTQYF
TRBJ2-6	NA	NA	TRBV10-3	TGTGCCATTAGTTCATCGGTCTCTGGGGCCAACGTCCTGACTTTC	CAISSSVSGANVLTF
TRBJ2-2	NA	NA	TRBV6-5	TGTGCCACCAGGCCCTCAGGGAGGTCGGCCGGGGAGCTGTTTTTT	CATRPSGRSAGELFF
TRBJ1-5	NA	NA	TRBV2	TGTGCCAGCAGTTTAGGGGTTATGGGCAATCAGCCCCAGCATTTT	CASSLGVMGNQPQHF
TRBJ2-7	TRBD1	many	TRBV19	TGTGCCAGTAGTGCCGGGGGACGACAGGGGGCCTACGAGCAGTACTTC	CASSAGGRQGAYEQYF
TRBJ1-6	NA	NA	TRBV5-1	TGCGCCAGCAGCTTGCAGGGCCCTAGCTCCTATAATTCACCCCTCCACTTT	CASSLQGPSSYNSPLHF
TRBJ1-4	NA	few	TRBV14	TGTGCCAGCAGCGAACAATCCCCGGGTTCAACTAATGAAAAACTGTTTTTT	CASSEQSPGSTNEKLFF